This T cell receptor beta chain stems from a study of spatial heterogeneity in lung cancer. Findings and limits, study-wide: The number of expanded tumor alpha and beta chains correlated with mutation number.

Time point described: sample taken at primary tumor resection. Whole RNA, which was extracted from tumor, nontumor lung tissue or frozen PBMC, was sequenced without any cell sorting. This clonotype was counted ten times or more. Its antigen remains unknown. A library prepared for alpha chains yielded this beta chain as an off-target read; its size is of little meaning. Each CDR3 protein is one row after TCRdb ran MiXCR on the 5' RACE reads. Counted here are more than 10,000 distinct CDR3 sequences, approximately 4.8% occurring once; the ten biggest clones make up around 25%. The CDR3 length is 15 residues. CDR1 SGHVS and CDR2 FQNEAQ come from the germline V gene. J lost 0 bases, V lost 3 bases, and 3 bases had no gene match.

The V call is TRBV7-8, the J call TRBJ2-3, with TRBD1 identical over 7 bases. Material: lung tumor tissue, obtained at surgery. The sequence came from a male donor with early-stage non-small cell lung cancer. DNA of the CDR3: TGTGCCAGCAGCTTTGGGACAGTTAGCACAGATACGCAGTATTTT. Its protein product is CASSFGTVSTDTQYF.